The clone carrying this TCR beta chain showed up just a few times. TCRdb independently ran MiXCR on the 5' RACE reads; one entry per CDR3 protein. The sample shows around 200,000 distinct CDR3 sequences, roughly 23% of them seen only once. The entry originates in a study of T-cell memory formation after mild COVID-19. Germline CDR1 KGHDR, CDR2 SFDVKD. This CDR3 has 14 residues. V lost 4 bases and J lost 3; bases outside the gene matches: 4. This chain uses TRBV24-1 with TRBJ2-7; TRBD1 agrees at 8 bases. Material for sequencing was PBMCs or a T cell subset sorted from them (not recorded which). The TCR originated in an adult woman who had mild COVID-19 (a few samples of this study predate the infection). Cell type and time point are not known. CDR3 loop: CATSDSGQGYEQYF. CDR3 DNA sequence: TGTGCCACCAGTGACAGCGGACAGGGCTACGAGCAGTACTTC.